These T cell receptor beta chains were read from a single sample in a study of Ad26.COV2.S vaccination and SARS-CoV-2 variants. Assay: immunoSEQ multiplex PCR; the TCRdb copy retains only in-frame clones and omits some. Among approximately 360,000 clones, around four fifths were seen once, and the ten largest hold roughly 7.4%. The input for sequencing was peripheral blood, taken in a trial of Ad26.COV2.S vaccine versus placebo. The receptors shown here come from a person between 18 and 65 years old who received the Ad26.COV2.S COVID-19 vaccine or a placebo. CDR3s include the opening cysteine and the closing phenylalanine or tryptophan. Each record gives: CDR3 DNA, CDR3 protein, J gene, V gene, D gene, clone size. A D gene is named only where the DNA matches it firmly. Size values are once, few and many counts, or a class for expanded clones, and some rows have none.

DNA: TGTGCCATCGGGACTAGCGGCTACAATGAGCAGTTCTTC
CDR3: CAIGTSGYNEQFF
J: TRBJ2-1
V: TRBV28
D: TRBD2
size: .

DNA: TGCGCCAGCAGCGACACTGCGAATGAGCAGTTCTTC
CDR3: CASSDTANEQFF
J: TRBJ2-1
V: TRBV5-1
D: .
size: .

DNA: TGTGCCAGCAGTTACCCCCCGGGATTTCGGGGGGGCCTTACAGAGACCCAGTACTTC
CDR3: CASSYPPGFRGGLTETQYF
J: TRBJ2-5
V: TRBV6-2/TRBV6-3
D: TRBD2
size: .

DNA: TGTGCCAGCAGCGAGAGTGGTACAGGGGGCCGGACTGAAGCTTTCTTT
CDR3: CASSESGTGGRTEAFF
J: TRBJ1-1
V: TRBV4-2
D: TRBD1
size: once

DNA: TGTGCTAGTGGTTTGGGCTCCTACGAGCAGTACTTC
CDR3: CASGLGSYEQYF
J: TRBJ2-7
V: TRBV12-5
D: .
size: few

DNA: TGCAGCGTTGAGCGGCAGCTTATGAACACTGAAGCTTTCTTT
CDR3: CSVERQLMNTEAFF
J: TRBJ1-1
V: TRBV29-1
D: .
size: .

DNA: TGTGCCACCAGTGATTTCTACGGGATAGCGGGAGGCGGCACCGGGGAGCTGTTTTTT
CDR3: CATSDFYGIAGGGTGELFF
J: TRBJ2-2
V: TRBV24-1
D: TRBD2
size: few

DNA: TGTGCCAGCAGTTACGGGGACACTGAAGCTTTCTTT
CDR3: CASSYGDTEAFF
J: TRBJ1-1
V: TRBV6-5
D: .
size: .

DNA: TGTGCCAGCAGCGGGGACTTCAGCTCCTACAATGAGCAGTTCTTC
CDR3: CASSGDFSSYNEQFF
J: TRBJ2-1
V: TRBV9
D: .
size: once

DNA: TGTGCCAGCAGCCCCCGTAATGTCCCTCACTATGGCTACACCTTC
CDR3: CASSPRNVPHYGYTF
J: TRBJ1-2
V: TRBV7-9
D: .
size: .

DNA: TGTGCCAGCAGCCGCGACATACCCCATTCACCCCTCCACTTT
CDR3: CASSRDIPHSPLHF
J: TRBJ1-6
V: TRBV7-9
D: .
size: .

DNA: TGTGCCAGCAGCCGCGACAGGGTAACCCTTTATCTCTATGGCTACACCTTC
CDR3: CASSRDRVTLYLYGYTF
J: TRBJ1-2
V: TRBV27
D: TRBD1
size: .

DNA: TGTGCCAGCAGCTTAGGGGAGCCCAGGGGCGATGGCACCGGGGAGCTGTTTTTT
CDR3: CASSLGEPRGDGTGELFF
J: TRBJ2-2
V: TRBV11-2
D: .
size: .

DNA: TGTGCCAGCAGCCCCTCAATTCGGACCCAAGAGACCCAGTACTTC
CDR3: CASSPSIRTQETQYF
J: TRBJ2-5
V: TRBV9
D: .
size: .

DNA: TGCGCCAGCAGCCTTGGACTAGCGGCAACCTACAATGAGCAGTTCTTC
CDR3: CASSLGLAATYNEQFF
J: TRBJ2-1
V: TRBV5-1
D: TRBD2
size: .

DNA: TGCGCCAGCAGGATTAAGGCGGAAACTTATGGCTACACCTTC
CDR3: CASRIKAETYGYTF
J: TRBJ1-2
V: TRBV5-1
D: .
size: .

DNA: TGTGCCAGCTCACCAGGGACCTTCACAGATACGCAGTATTTT
CDR3: CASSPGTFTDTQYF
J: TRBJ2-3
V: TRBV18
D: .
size: .

DNA: TGCGCCAGCCGGGCCGAAATTAACTATGGCTACACCTTC
CDR3: CASRAEINYGYTF
J: TRBJ1-2
V: TRBV5-1
D: .
size: .

DNA: TGTGCCAGCAGCCCCGCGGGACCTACGAACTATGGCTACACCTTC
CDR3: CASSPAGPTNYGYTF
J: TRBJ1-2
V: TRBV7-9
D: .
size: .

DNA: TGTGCCAGCAGTTCCGAATGGGGAACGCAGTATTTT
CDR3: CASSSEWGTQYF
J: TRBJ2-3
V: TRBV12-3/TRBV12-4
D: .
size: .

DNA: TGTGCCAGCAGGGGGCAGGGATTGGGGACAGGCACTGAAGCTTTCTTT
CDR3: CASRGQGLGTGTEAFF
J: TRBJ1-1
V: TRBV7-9
D: TRBD1
size: .

DNA: TGTGCCAGTAGTAGACAGGGATTGGGGAACATTCAGTACTTC
CDR3: CASSRQGLGNIQYF
J: TRBJ2-4
V: TRBV19
D: TRBD1
size: few

DNA: TGCGCCAGCAGCTTTGAGGTCCGGGAGACCCAGTACTTC
CDR3: CASSFEVRETQYF
J: TRBJ2-5
V: TRBV5-1
D: .
size: once

DNA: TGTGCCAGCTCACTGGGGATAGGAGGATCTGGAAACACCATATATTTT
CDR3: CASSLGIGGSGNTIYF
J: TRBJ1-3
V: TRBV18
D: .
size: .

DNA: TGTGCCAGCTCCGAAAGCACAGATACGCAGTATTTT
CDR3: CASSESTDTQYF
J: TRBJ2-3
V: TRBV18
D: .
size: once

DNA: TGTGCCAGCTCACCAGGGCTCAACGAGGCCCAGTACTTC
CDR3: CASSPGLNEAQYF
J: TRBJ2-5
V: TRBV18
D: .
size: .

DNA: TGTGCCAGCAGCCCGGGACCTGGCTACGAGCAGTACTTC
CDR3: CASSPGPGYEQYF
J: TRBJ2-7
V: TRBV7-3
D: .
size: many

DNA: TGTGCCAGCAATTACAGGGAGTCCTTCTACGAGCAGTACTTC
CDR3: CASNYRESFYEQYF
J: TRBJ2-7
V: TRBV27
D: .
size: .

DNA: TGCGCCAGCAGCTTGGCGCTGGGTCAAGAGACCCAGTACTTC
CDR3: CASSLALGQETQYF
J: TRBJ2-5
V: TRBV5-1
D: .
size: .

DNA: TGTGCCAGCAGGTCATTGGACAGGGAGGCTTTCTTT
CDR3: CASRSLDREAFF
J: TRBJ1-1
V: TRBV27
D: TRBD1
size: .

DNA: TGTGCCAGCAGTGAACAGGGGGAGCCCCAGCATTTT
CDR3: CASSEQGEPQHF
J: TRBJ1-5
V: TRBV11-2
D: TRBD1
size: .

DNA: TGTGCCAGCATTCCTGGGACTACCCCGAGGGGGGAGCTGTTTTTT
CDR3: CASIPGTTPRGELFF
J: TRBJ2-2
V: TRBV6-5
D: TRBD2
size: .

DNA: TGTGCCAGCAGCTTAATGCAGGGGACCACTGAAGCTTTCTTT
CDR3: CASSLMQGTTEAFF
J: TRBJ1-1
V: TRBV11-2
D: .
size: .

DNA: TGTGCCAGCACAATAGGGGGCGCAAAGAACAAAGCTTTCTTT
CDR3: CASTIGGAKNKAFF
J: TRBJ1-1
V: TRBV6-6
D: TRBD1
size: .

DNA: TGTGCCAGCAGCTTCCCTTCCGGGGGGAACACTGAAGCTTTCTTT
CDR3: CASSFPSGGNTEAFF
J: TRBJ1-1
V: TRBV11-2
D: .
size: .

DNA: TGTGCCAGCAGTGAAGGCCTAGGGGGCCCCAATGAGCAGTTCTTC
CDR3: CASSEGLGGPNEQFF
J: TRBJ2-1
V: TRBV6-1
D: TRBD1
size: once

DNA: TGCGCCAGCAGCCCCGTAAGGGTAAGCGGGGATGAGGGAGAGACCCAGTACTTC
CDR3: CASSPVRVSGDEGETQYF
J: TRBJ2-5
V: TRBV4-1
D: TRBD2
size: .

DNA: TGTGCCAGTAGCCGCAGGACGGGCAGACAAGAGACCCAGTACTTC
CDR3: CASSRRTGRQETQYF
J: TRBJ2-5
V: TRBV19
D: .
size: .

DNA: TGTGCCAGCAGCTTAGGTTCAGGTGAAGCTTTCTTT
CDR3: CASSLGSGEAFF
J: TRBJ1-1
V: TRBV11-3
D: .
size: .

DNA: TGCGCCAGCAGCCTCACTAGCGGAAACAATGAGCAGTTCTTC
CDR3: CASSLTSGNNEQFF
J: TRBJ2-1
V: TRBV5-1
D: TRBD2
size: .

DNA: TGTGCCAGCAGCAACCGTCCCGCAGATGGCTACACCTTC
CDR3: CASSNRPADGYTF
J: TRBJ1-2
V: TRBV7-9
D: .
size: .

DNA: TGCGCCAGCCGGCCGGAGCGGGAGGGACCAGATACGCAGTATTTT
CDR3: CASRPEREGPDTQYF
J: TRBJ2-3
V: TRBV23-1
D: TRBD2
size: .

DNA: TGTGCACACTCCCGGGGGCCCTCCTACAATGAGCAGTTCTTC
CDR3: CAHSRGPSYNEQFF
J: TRBJ2-1
V: TRBV10-3
D: .
size: .

DNA: TGTGCCAGTGGGACAGGGGCCTTCTATAATTCACCCCTCCACTTT
CDR3: CASGTGAFYNSPLHF
J: TRBJ1-6
V: TRBV19
D: TRBD1
size: many

DNA: TGTGCCATCAGTTCCCCCGGGACAGGGGGGGGAGAGACCCAGTACTTC
CDR3: CAISSPGTGGGETQYF
J: TRBJ2-5
V: TRBV10-3
D: TRBD1
size: .

DNA: TGTGCCAGCAGCGTAGGACGGGAGGGCTTCCGGGAGCTGTTTTTT
CDR3: CASSVGREGFRELFF
J: TRBJ2-2
V: TRBV9
D: TRBD2
size: once

DNA: TGTGCCAGCAGCCCGGTCGGACCTAGCTCCTATAATTCACCCCTCCACTTT
CDR3: CASSPVGPSSYNSPLHF
J: TRBJ1-6
V: TRBV7-9
D: .
size: many

DNA: TGCAGTGCTCAGGGGGCGAGTGGCTACACCTTC
CDR3: CSAQGASGYTF
J: TRBJ1-2
V: TRBV20-1
D: TRBD1
size: .

DNA: TGTGCCAGCAGACTGGGACCTGGTAATGAAAAACTGTTTTTT
CDR3: CASRLGPGNEKLFF
J: TRBJ1-4
V: TRBV6-5
D: .
size: .

DNA: TGTGCCTGGAGTGGGACGGTTGAAGCTTTCTTT
CDR3: CAWSGTVEAFF
J: TRBJ1-1
V: TRBV30
D: .
size: .